The T cell receptor beta chain described here comes from a study of vaccination effects on CD4 cells after COVID-19. Overall study: Post-vaccine sampling occurred a median 72 days after the second dose.

Of note for this clone: Its antigen is still unknown.

The CDR3 extends over 14 amino acids. Germline CDR1 and CDR2: MDHEN and SYDVKM. With V trimmed by 6 bases and J by 7 bases, 4 bases remained unmatched. The culture ran for roughly ten days before CD4+ T cells were isolated. Either the BNT162b2 or mRNA-1273 vaccine was given to participants in two doses. Half-medium changes using IL-2 medium occurred on days 3 and 7. Only in-frame clones appear in the TCRdb table, and some are missing; sequencing was by immunoSEQ multiplex PCR. Here the sample spans just over 55,000 clones, approximately 72% being singletons. The chain couples TRBV28 to TRBJ1-6; 9 nucleotides align to TRBD1. This sequence originates from a human donor who received a COVID-19 vaccine. This sample comprised CD4+ T cells from PBMCs cultured without peptide, obtained after COVID-19 vaccination. The CDR3 here is CASRQDRGNSPLHF. CDR3 nucleotide sequence: TGTGCCAGCAGACAGGACAGGGGAAATTCACCCCTCCACTTT.